This T cell receptor (beta chain) was recorded in a study of OX40 agonist ivuxolimab in advanced cancers. The table came from immunoSEQ multiplex PCR; TCRdb's copy has only in-frame clones and leaves some out. The sample has tens of thousands of clones, 79% seen once. This TCR was sampled from an adult with an advanced solid tumor such as melanoma, head and neck, liver or kidney cancer. The sequencing used CD4+ or CD8+ T cells sorted from blood, collected in a trial of the OX40 agonist ivuxolimab.

The CDR3 spells CASSYSGPGGNEQFF. DNA for the CDR3: TGTGCCAGCAGTTACTCGGGGCCAGGGGGAAATGAGCAGTTCTTC. The chain joins TRBV6-5 to TRBJ2-1; 7 bases agree with TRBD1. Germline loops: CDR1 MNHEY, CDR2 SVGAGI. Trimming took 0 bases from V and 7 from J; bases not matched to a gene: 6. The CDR3 covers 15 residues.